The 12 T cell receptor beta chains below come from one sample, sequenced in a study of T cell changes during pregnancy in multiple sclerosis. Generated by immunoSEQ multiplex PCR, the TCRdb table keeps only in-frame clones and is missing some. The profile shows about 47,000 clones, roughly 92% of them singletons. Here the sequenced sample was peripheral blood, taken after pregnancy. The receptors come from a female donor with multiple sclerosis, enrolled in a pregnancy study.

V and J are TRBV6-1 and TRBJ2-7, with TRBD1 identical over 8 bases. Germline V gene data show CDR1 as MNHNS and CDR2 as SASEGT. The junction had 11 bases not matched to a gene; V was cut back by 2 bases and J by 5 bases. The CDR3 sequence is 16 residues long. CDR3 protein: CASSEPPGQGPDEQYF. The CDR3 DNA reads TGTGCCAGCAGTGAACCGCCCGGACAGGGTCCGGACGAGCAGTACTTC.

The CDR3 sequence is CASSQTDRSTDTQYF. The CDR3 bases are TGCGCCAGCAGCCAAACGGACAGGAGCACAGATACGCAGTATTTT. V usage is TRBV4-1 and J usage is TRBJ2-3; TRBD1 agrees at 7 bases. Germline CDR1 is MGHRA and CDR2 is YSYEKL. The trim removed 2 bases at V and 0 bases at J, leaving 2 bases unmatched. The CDR3 runs 15 residues.

This chain connects TRBV6-5 to TRBJ1-4; D is uncertain. The CDR3 is 15 amino acids. CDR1 is MNHEY and CDR2 is SVGAGI in the germline V gene. The V gene lost 6 bases and the J gene lost 8 bases, with 19 bases spanning the gap. The CDR3 nucleotides are TGTGCCAGCAGCCGAGATAGAGACAACGAGGAAAAACTGTTTTTT. Its translation: CASSRDRDNEEKLFF.

The V call is TRBV4-3, the J call TRBJ2-1; a weak D match, TRBD1 (5 bases). Trimming stripped 4 bases from V and 2 bases from J, with 18 bases between. Per germline, CDR1 LGHNA and CDR2 YSLEER. The CDR3 consists of 17 residues. In nucleotides, the CDR3 is TGCGCCAGCAGCCGGGAAGGGGCAGGGTTCCCCTACAATGAGCAGTTCTTC. This translates into CASSREGAGFPYNEQFF.

The V and J genes are TRBV6-6 and TRBJ1-3; the D is unclear. The CDR3 is made up of 14 amino acids. Trimming shortened V by 4 bases and J by 0 bases, and 7 bases separated the two germline ends. CDR1 and CDR2 (germline): MNHNY, SVGAGI (reference sequence). CDR3 DNA sequence: TGTGCCAGCAGTTCCACAGTCTCTGGAAACACCATATATTTT. Protein sequence: CASSSTVSGNTIYF.

This clone occurred once. The chain recombines TRBV9 with TRBJ1-4, with a possible D match to TRBD1 (5 bases). Trimming left V 4 bases short and J 5 bases short, with 15 bases between. The germline V gene has CDR1 SGDLS and CDR2 YYNGEE. CDR3 length equals 15 residues. Here the CDR3 DNA reads TGTGCCAGCAGCCCCCCCCACAGGAACAATGAAAAACTGTTTTTT. Amino acids: CASSPPHRNNEKLFF.

This chain's CDR3 is CASSPRGLADTGELFF. CDR3 in DNA: TGTGCCAGCAGCCCCCGGGGACTAGCAGACACCGGGGAGCTGTTTTTT. The chain carries TRBV7-6 and TRBJ2-2; the match to TRBD2 covers 9 bases. The CDR3 covers 16 residues. Germline V CDR1 and CDR2: SGHVS, FNYEAQ. V trimming: 5 bases; J trimming: 3 bases; junction bases outside the gene matches: 7.

The chain has TRBV2 and TRBJ2-7, with D possibly TRBD2 on 6 matching bases. V lost 5 bases and J 0 bases, leaving 11 bases between the germline ends. The germline gives CDR1 SNHLY, CDR2 FYNNEI. The CDR3 runs 14 residues. The CDR3 sequence is CASSREALSYEQYF. The DNA of the CDR3 is TGTGCCAGCAGTAGGGAGGCTCTCTCCTACGAGCAGTACTTC.

The chain carries TRBV7-2 and TRBJ2-1; 11 nucleotides match TRBD2. J was trimmed by 9 bases and V by 4 bases; bases with no gene match: 5. CDR3 length: 14 residues. Germline assignment: CDR1 SGHTA and CDR2 FQGNSA. For the CDR3, the DNA is TGTGCCAGCAGCTCACTAGCGGGGGCGGCTGAGCAGTTCTTC. Protein sequence: CASSSLAGAAEQFF.

The table lists this clone with a count of one. The chain couples TRBV9 to TRBJ1-6; a possible D gene is TRBD1 (6 bases). Germline V gene lookup returns CDR1 SGDLS and CDR2 YYNGEE. V was pared by 2 bases and J by 7 bases, with 10 bases between. This CDR3 contains 14 residues. The CDR3 loop is CASSVRGKNSPLHF. The CDR3 DNA reads TGTGCCAGCAGCGTTAGGGGGAAAAATTCACCCCTCCACTTT.

V gene TRBV30 combines with J gene TRBJ2-1, with D maybe TRBD1 (7 bases). Deletions cut 5 bases from V and 6 bases from J, with 14 bases between. Germline V lookup: CDR1 GTSNPN, CDR2 SVGIG (reference sequence). CDR3 length equals 13 residues. The CDR3 region is CAWRRQGGNEQFF. The CDR3 nucleotides are TGTGCCTGGCGGCGGCAGGGGGGCAATGAGCAGTTCTTC.

J is TRBJ1-5 and V is TRBV7-6, with a possible D match to TRBD1 (5 bases). Germline CDR1 is SGHVS and CDR2 is FNYEAQ. The CDR3 consists of 20 residues. Trimming left V 2 bases short and J 0 bases short, with 23 bases between. CDR3 in DNA: TGTGCCAGCAGCTTAACGTCGGGACTCAATCCCGCCTTTAGCAATCAGCCCCAGCATTTT. Translation gives CASSLTSGLNPAFSNQPQHF.